Ten or more counts support the clone carrying this T cell receptor beta chain. The length of the CDR3 is 13 residues. Trimming took 3 bases from V and 5 from J, leaving 7 bases between them. Germline lookup yields CDR1 SNHLY and CDR2 FYNNEI. The source of the sample is a study of regulatory T cells in long-lasting Graves disease. Libraries of TCR beta came from iRepertoire HTBI primers plus Arm-PCR of CDR3 regions. TCRdb used MiXCR to reprocess the multiplex PCR reads, holding one entry per CDR3 protein. The sample has under 800,000 distinct CDR3 sequences, under 20% seen once. The time point is: newly diagnosed GD, antithyroid drugs for less than 3 months. Generation of the TCR library employed RNA extracted from PBMCs. These data are also associated with another study on T cells in Graves' hyperthyroidism and ophthalmopathy. Turning to that study: Carried out on the TCR CDR3, a first-round RT-PCR used the HTBI primer set.

The input for sequencing was peripheral blood mononuclear cells (PBMCs), taken at new diagnosis, from a patient treated with antithyroid drugs. The chain has TRBV2 and TRBJ1-4; D perhaps matches TRBD1 (6 bases). The TCR comes from a woman in her 30s with Graves disease. The CDR3 DNA is TGTGCCAGCAGTGACAGGGGAAATGAAAAACTGTTTTTT. Protein sequence: CASSDRGNEKLFF.